Presented here are 28 T cell receptor beta chains from one specimen sequenced in a study of cytomegalovirus exposure and HLA in healthy donors. Amplification used 60 Vbeta primers and 13 Jbeta primers. Profiling relied on immunoSEQ multiplex PCR, and the TCRdb table lists in-frame clones only, not all of them. The sample holds around 170,000 clones, around 77% seen once. The specimen sequenced was PBMCs. These receptors all stem from a woman aged 45-60 years in good health and CMV-seropositive.

The gene calls are TRBV6-4 and TRBJ2-1, with D possibly matching TRBD1 (5 bases). This CDR3 is built from 13 residues. Trimming stripped 2 bases from V and 10 bases from J, with 12 bases between. Germline V gene lookup returns CDR1 MRHNA and CDR2 SNTAGT. The CDR3 here is CASSDELGAEQFF. CDR3 DNA sequence: TGTGCCAGCAGTGACGAATTAGGGGCCGAGCAGTTCTTC.

The J gene is TRBJ2-2, the V gene TRBV29-1, with 9 bases lining up with TRBD2. This CDR3 region has 14 residues. J lost 6 bases, V lost 5 bases, and 7 bases had no gene match. CDR1 and CDR2 (germline): SQVTM, ANQGSEA. The CDR3 sequence: CSVTGTSLPGELFF. The DNA of the CDR3 is TGCAGCGTTACCGGGACTAGCCTCCCCGGGGAGCTGTTTTTT.

The chain has TRBV7-6 and TRBJ2-1; TRBD1 aligns across 8 bases. After removal of 4 bases from V and 7 bases from J, the junction contained 21 bases not matched to a gene. The CDR3 runs to 19 residues. CDR1 is SGHVS and CDR2 is FNYEAQ in the germline V gene. CDR3 in amino acids: CASSSRGGRTGLWGNEQFF. CDR3 sequence (DNA): TGTGCCAGCAGCTCGAGAGGGGGGCGGACAGGGCTCTGGGGGAATGAGCAGTTCTTC.

V usage is TRBV7-2 and J usage is TRBJ1-5, with TRBD1 matching over 8 bases. Germline lookup yields CDR1 SGHTA and CDR2 FQGNSA. The trim removed 3 bases at V and 7 bases at J, leaving 11 bases unmatched. CDR3 size: 16 residues. The CDR3 DNA follows: TGTGCCAGCAGCTTGTATGGACAGGGAATCGGACAGCCCCAGCATTTT. Encoded protein: CASSLYGQGIGQPQHF.

This rearrangement joins TRBV6-1 to TRBJ2-7, with D unresolved. The germline V gene has CDR1 MNHNS and CDR2 SASEGT. The CDR3 spans 15 residues. V lost 2 bases and J lost 3, with 14 bases in between. The CDR3 reads CASSERPNPGYEQYF. CDR3 DNA: TGTGCCAGCAGTGAAAGGCCGAACCCAGGCTACGAGCAGTACTTC.

V is TRBV5-4 and J is TRBJ1-4, with TRBD1 as a possible D gene (6 bases). The CDR3 consists of 16 residues. Germline V gene sequence: CDR1 SGHNT, CDR2 YYREEE (reference sequence). Deletions cut 3 bases from V and 3 bases from J, with 15 bases between. The CDR3 DNA is TGTGCCAGCAGCTCCGGGTCAGGGGCGGCTAATGAAAAACTGTTTTTT. It specifies CASSSGSGAANEKLFF.

The chain links TRBV15 to TRBJ1-6, with D unresolved. Germline CDR1 LNHNV, CDR2 YYDKDF (reference sequence). The V end lost 1 base, the J end lost 14 bases, and 9 bases lay between the germline ends. The CDR3 spans 12 residues. CDR3 amino acids: CATSRVSEALHF. The CDR3 DNA sequence: TGTGCCACCAGCAGAGTTTCCGAGGCCCTCCACTTT.

This clone was seen only once. The V gene is TRBV9, the J gene TRBJ2-3; D may be TRBD1 (6 bases). This CDR3 has 15 residues. The V end was cut by 3 bases, the J end by 2 bases, with 13 bases between. Germline V gives CDR1 SGDLS, CDR2 YYNGEE. DNA of the CDR3: TGTGCCAGCAGCGACGCCAGGGGATCCACAGATACGCAGTATTTT. The encoded protein is CASSDARGSTDTQYF.

The V and J genes are TRBV10-3 and TRBJ1-5; D gene ambiguous. CDR3 length equals 14 residues. Trimming pared 2 bases from V and 5 bases from J, leaving 10 bases between. Germline CDR1 is ENHRY and CDR2 is SYGVKD. The CDR3 sequence: CAISEQVSHQPQHF. In nucleotides, the CDR3 is TGTGCCATCAGTGAGCAGGTCAGCCATCAGCCCCAGCATTTT.

The chain uses TRBV5-4 and TRBJ2-7; the D gene is possibly TRBD1 (6 bases). The CDR3 sequence is 15 residues long. V gave up 0 bases and J gave up 3 bases, with 13 bases separating them. Germline V gene lookup returns CDR1 SGHNT and CDR2 YYREEE (reference sequence). The CDR3 sequence is CASSLGYGQHYEQYF. CDR3 DNA sequence: TGTGCCAGCAGCTTGGGATATGGACAGCACTACGAGCAGTACTTC.

This chain connects TRBV18 to TRBJ1-2, with D maybe TRBD1 (5 bases). Trimming cost V 1 base and J 8 bases, with 17 bases left between them. CDR1 and CDR2 from the germline V gene are KGHSH and LQKENI. The CDR3 totals 15 residues. The DNA for the CDR3 is TGTGCCAGCTCACCACGGACACCCCAAGGGTTCGGCTACACCTTC. Residues: CASSPRTPQGFGYTF.

The chain links TRBV6-5 to TRBJ2-4; 10 nucleotides align to TRBD2. The CDR3 consists of 16 residues. V lost 2 bases to trimming and J lost 4 bases; unmatched junction nucleotides: 5. The V gene's germline CDR1 is MNHEY and CDR2 SVGAGI. The CDR3: CASSYGLAAFKNIQYF. The CDR3 DNA reads as TGTGCCAGCAGTTACGGACTAGCGGCCTTTAAAAACATTCAGTACTTC.

The rearrangement links TRBV2 to TRBJ2-3; 7 nucleotides align to TRBD2. CDR1 and CDR2 (germline): SNHLY, FYNNEI. CDR3 size: 13 residues. The V gene end was trimmed by 8 bases and the J gene end by 2 bases; junction bases not matched to a gene: 4. The CDR3 bases are TGTGCCAGCGGGGGGGTTTTCACAGATACGCAGTATTTT. Its translation: CASGGVFTDTQYF.

This clone was seen more than once but under ten times. The gene calls are TRBV30 and TRBJ1-1; possible D gene TRBD1, 6 bases. With 0 bases removed from V and 4 bases from J, the gap between germline ends came to 9 bases. This CDR3 is built from 13 residues. The V gene's germline CDR1 is GTSNPN and CDR2 SVGIG (reference sequence). The CDR3 sequence is CAWSVRGATEAFF. The CDR3 nucleotides are TGTGCCTGGAGTGTACGGGGGGCCACTGAAGCTTTCTTT.

This clone was counted a single time. This sample also contains other DNA sequences that code for the same CDR3. The rearrangement uses TRBV7-9 and TRBJ1-5, with a possible D match to TRBD1 (5 bases). Trimming removed 3 bases from V and 2 bases from J, with 5 bases in between. In germline, CDR1 is SEHNR, CDR2 FQNEAQ (reference sequence). This CDR3 spans 13 amino acids. Here the CDR3 DNA reads TGTGCCAGCAGCTTGACAGGCAATCAGCCCCAGCATTTT. Translating gives CASSLTGNQPQHF.

This chain connects TRBV19 to TRBJ2-7; D gene ambiguous. Germline V CDR1 and CDR2: LNHDA, SQIVND (reference sequence). This CDR3 contains 16 residues. V dropped 8 bases and J dropped 3 bases, with 23 bases sitting between them. The CDR3 region has the DNA TGTGCCAGTCTAAAGCAAGTCTCGGGTCCCTTCTACGAGCAGTACTTC. Amino acids: CASLKQVSGPFYEQYF. Filled out from reference TRBV19 and TRBJ2-7, the complete variable domain reads DGGITQSPKYLFRKEGQNVTLSCEQNLNHDAMYWYRQDPGQGLRLIYYSQIVNDFQKGDIAEGYSVSREKKESFPLTVTSAQKNPTAFYLCASLKQVSGPFYEQYFGPGTRLTVT.

This clone was found once. Its ends do not fully match the called genes, so a read error is possible. The chain uses TRBV7-9 and TRBJ2-5, with TRBD2 matching over 7 bases. Per germline, CDR1 SEHNR and CDR2 FQNEAQ (reference sequence). The CDR3 has 17 residues. CDR3 in DNA: TGTTCCAGCAGCTCCCGCAGCCAGAGCGGGGAGAAGGAGACCCAGTACTTC. Its protein product is CSSSSRSQSGEKETQYF.

This chain links TRBV11-2 with TRBJ2-7, with 7 nucleotides matching TRBD2. Germline loops: CDR1 SGHAT, CDR2 FQNNGV. This CDR3 spans 13 amino acids. V lost 5 bases to trimming and J lost 5 bases; unmatched junction nucleotides: 6. In DNA form, the CDR3 reads TGTGCCAGCAGCGGCCGGGGGGAACACGAGCAGTACTTC. It specifies CASSGRGEHEQYF. Filled out from reference TRBV11-2 and TRBJ2-7, the complete variable domain reads EAGVAQSPRYKIIEKRQSVAFWCNPISGHATLYWYQQILGQGPKLLIQFQNNGVVDDSQLPKDRFSAERLKGVDSTLKIQPAKLEDSAVYLCASSGRGEHEQYFGPGTRLTVT.

This chain uses TRBV5-5 with TRBJ2-5; 9 bases are a match to TRBD1. The germline gives CDR1 SGHKS, CDR2 YYEKEE (reference sequence). The CDR3 contains 15 residues. After removal of 2 bases from V and 4 bases from J, the junction contained 6 bases not matched to a gene. The chain's CDR3 is CASSLQGAFGETQYF. In DNA, the CDR3 is TGTGCCAGCAGCTTACAGGGGGCGTTTGGAGAGACCCAGTACTTC. Based on the CDR3 plus reference TRBV5-5 and TRBJ2-5, the full variable domain is DAGVTQSPTHLIKTRGQQVTLRCSPISGHKSVSWYQQVLGQGPQFIFQYYEKEERGRGNFPDRFSARQFPNYSSELNVNALLLGDSALYLCASSLQGAFGETQYFGPGTRLLVL.

The chain recombines TRBV7-2 with TRBJ1-1; 12 positions agree with TRBD1. This CDR3 is 16 amino acids long. Trimming at V came to 5 bases and at J to 3 bases, leaving 7 bases not matched to a gene. CDR1 and CDR2 (germline): SGHTA, FQGNSA. The CDR3 DNA is TGTGCCAGCAGCGGCCGGGACAGGGGGCCGTACACTGAAGCTTTCTTT. Translated: CASSGRDRGPYTEAFF.

This chain joins TRBV4-2 and TRBJ1-1, with TRBD1 identical over 9 bases. The junction had 3 bases not matched to a gene; V was cut back by 3 bases and J by 10 bases. CDR1 LGHNA and CDR2 YNFKEQ come from the germline V gene. This CDR3 is 12 amino acids long. This chain's CDR3 is CASSQADRGAFF. The CDR3 coding sequence is TGTGCCAGCAGCCAGGCGGACAGGGGAGCTTTCTTT.

The chain employs TRBV6-1 and TRBJ2-7; tentative D call: TRBD2 (6 bases). V gave up 1 base and J gave up 9 bases, with 13 bases separating them. This CDR3 spans 13 amino acids. Per the germline V gene, CDR1 is MNHNS and CDR2 is SASEGT. In DNA, the CDR3 is TGTGCCAGCAGTGAAGGCGGGGCTGGAGGGCAGTACTTC. Residues: CASSEGGAGGQYF.

The rearrangement uses TRBV19 and TRBJ1-5, with D tentatively TRBD1 (5 bases). V was trimmed by 6 bases and J by 0 bases, leaving 15 bases between them. The length of the CDR3 is 16 residues. CDR1 and CDR2 (germline): LNHDA, SQIVND (reference sequence). CDR3 region: CASSARGQFSNQPQHF. Written as DNA, the CDR3 is TGTGCCAGTAGCGCCCGCGGACAATTTAGCAATCAGCCCCAGCATTTT.

The rearrangement joins TRBV29-1 to TRBJ2-7; TRBD2 agrees at 12 bases. The CDR3 consists of 13 residues. CDR1 and CDR2 (germline): SQVTM, ANQGSEA. J gave up 6 bases and V 7 bases, and 7 bases lay outside the gene matches. For the CDR3, the DNA is TGCAGCGCCGGACTAGCGGGAACATTCGAGCAGTACTTC. Translation: CSAGLAGTFEQYF.

The chain combines TRBV6-5 with TRBJ1-6; no definite D call. Germline CDR1 is MNHEY and CDR2 is SVGAGI. Trimming shortened V by 7 bases and J by 9 bases, and 13 bases separated the two germline ends. The length of the CDR3 is 13 residues. The CDR3 loop is CASTREVASPLHF. The CDR3 coding sequence is TGTGCCAGCACTAGGGAGGTGGCTTCACCCCTCCACTTT.

This rearrangement joins TRBV7-6 to TRBJ2-2, with 7 positions matching TRBD1. Germline CDR1 reads SGHVS; CDR2 reads FNYEAQ. V gave up 4 bases and J gave up 5 bases; unmatched junction bases: 13. CDR3 size: 17 residues. The CDR3 sequence: CASSSLGGGYETGELFF. CDR3 nucleotide sequence: TGTGCCAGCAGCTCCTTAGGGGGCGGGTACGAGACCGGGGAGCTGTTTTTT. Variable domain in full (rest from reference TRBV7-6 and TRBJ2-2): GAGVSQSPRYKVTKRGQDVALRCDPISGHVSLYWYRQALGQGPEFLTYFNYEAQQDKSGLPNDRFSAERPEGSISTLTIQRTEQRDSAMYRCASSSLGGGYETGELFFGEGSRLTVL.

The V and J genes are TRBV7-6 and TRBJ2-2; 8 bases map to TRBD2. CDR3 length: 16 residues. The germline CDR1 and CDR2 sequences are SGHVS and FNYEAQ. V lost 0 bases and J lost 1; bases outside the gene matches: 1. The DNA for the CDR3 is TGTGCCAGCAGCTTAGCCAGCGGGGGGAACACCGGGGAGCTGTTTTTT. Translated: CASSLASGGNTGELFF.

This chain connects TRBV6-6 to TRBJ2-7; 9 bases are a match to TRBD1. This CDR3 is built from 12 residues. Germline lookup yields CDR1 MNHNY and CDR2 SVGAGI (reference sequence). Trimming took 6 bases from V and 7 from J; bases not matched to a gene: 4. The CDR3 region is CASSRTGVEQYF. Here the CDR3 DNA reads TGTGCCAGCAGCAGGACAGGGGTAGAGCAGTACTTC.